The 30 T cell receptor beta chains in this list originate from one sample, sequenced in a study of blood T cell repertoires in COVID-19. The repertoire was sequenced with immunoSEQ multiplex PCR; TCRdb's copy has only in-frame clones and lacks some. The sample has 69,000 or so clones, more than 80% seen once. Material for sequencing was peripheral blood. The receptors derive from a woman aged 80 or over with active or convalescent COVID-19.

V usage is TRBV9 and J usage is TRBJ2-1; possibly TRBD2 for D (5 bases). The germline gives CDR1 SGDLS, CDR2 YYNGEE. Trimming removed 2 bases from V and 4 bases from J, with 13 bases in between. The CDR3 covers 15 residues. The CDR3 bases are TGTGCCAGCAGCGTCGGAGCGGAGCTGTACAATGAGCAGTTCTTC. Its translation is CASSVGAELYNEQFF.

The CDR3 DNA is TGCGCCAGCAGCTTGGCCCGTTTCTTAGCTGCAAGCTCCTACAATGAGCAGTTCTTC. Residues: CASSLARFLAASSYNEQFF. The chain carries TRBV5-1 and TRBJ2-1; D is unresolved. The CDR3 spans 19 residues. Trimming left V 0 bases short and J 0 bases short, with 19 bases between. CDR1 SGHRS and CDR2 YFSETQ come from the germline V gene. The full variable domain, completed using reference TRBV5-1 and TRBJ2-1, is KAGVTQTPRYLIKTRGQQVTLSCSPISGHRSVSWYQQTPGQGLQFLFEYFSETQRNKGNFPGRFSGRQFSNSRSEMNVSTLELGDSALYLCASSLARFLAASSYNEQFFGPGTRLTVL.

The chain employs TRBV6-2 or TRBV6-3 and TRBJ2-2, with 11 nucleotides matching TRBD2. Germline V gene lookup returns CDR1 MNHEY and CDR2 SVGEGT. CDR3 size: 20 residues. The ends lost 2 bases at V and 2 bases at J; junction bases unmatched: 13. CDR3 loop: CASSYPTTSGINPNTGELFF. The CDR3 DNA sequence: TGTGCCAGCAGTTACCCGACGACTAGCGGGATAAATCCCAACACCGGGGAGCTGTTTTTT.

The genes are TRBV2 and TRBJ2-7; D not resolved. The CDR3 is made up of 12 amino acids. Germline-derived CDR1 and CDR2 are SNHLY and FYNNEI. V shed 9 bases and J shed 0 bases, with 9 bases lying between them. CDR3 sequence: CARGRTSYEQYF. The CDR3 DNA is TGTGCCAGGGGCAGAACCTCCTACGAGCAGTACTTC.

The gene calls are TRBV19 and TRBJ1-4; D ambiguous. This CDR3 spans 13 amino acids. From germline, CDR1 is LNHDA and CDR2 SQIVND (reference sequence). Trimming shortened V by 7 bases and J by 14 bases, and 20 bases separated the two germline ends. The CDR3 DNA sequence: TGTGCCAGTAAGGGAGGAGGCCTGTTCCCCCTGTTTTTT. Translated: CASKGGGLFPLFF.

The rearrangement uses TRBV29-1 and TRBJ2-1; the D gene is possibly TRBD1 (6 bases). CDR3 length: 12 residues. CDR1 is SQVTM and CDR2 is ANQGSEA in the germline V gene. Between the trimmed V and J ends, which lost 0 bases and 9 bases, there was a span of 9 bases. This chain's CDR3 is CSVEDLGGEQFF. In DNA, the CDR3 is TGCAGCGTTGAAGATCTAGGGGGTGAGCAGTTCTTC.

The genes are TRBV30 and TRBJ1-1; 7 nucleotides agree with TRBD1. The CDR3 length is 16 residues. Germline V gene sequence: CDR1 GTSNPN, CDR2 SVGIG (reference sequence). V gave up 0 bases and J gave up 1 base; unmatched junction bases: 8. The CDR3 region has the DNA TGTGCCTGGAGTGTACCAGAGGGGGCTTGGAACACTGAAGCTTTCTTT. Translating gives CAWSVPEGAWNTEAFF.

The gene calls are TRBV7-3 and TRBJ2-5, with D possibly matching TRBD2 (5 bases). The germline gives CDR1 SGHTA, CDR2 FQGTGA. Trimming took 1 base from V and 5 from J, leaving 17 bases between them. This CDR3 contains 16 residues. The CDR3 is CASSLSGFNNLETQYF. DNA of the CDR3: TGTGCCAGCAGCTTAAGCGGGTTCAATAACCTGGAGACCCAGTACTTC.

V is TRBV2 and J is TRBJ1-2, with D possibly matching TRBD1 (5 bases). Trimming cost V 5 bases and J 6 bases, with 16 bases left between them. The CDR3 consists of 14 residues. CDR1 and CDR2 from the germline V gene are SNHLY and FYNNEI. CDR3 region: CASSSLEGKDGYTF. The CDR3 coding sequence is TGTGCCAGCAGTTCTTTGGAGGGGAAGGATGGCTACACCTTC. Looking up the rest from reference TRBV2 and TRBJ1-2 gives the full variable domain: EPEVTQTPSHQVTQMGQEVILRCVPISNHLYFYWYRQILGQKVEFLVSFYNNEISEKSEIFDDQFSVERPDGSNFTLKIRSTKLEDSAMYFCASSSLEGKDGYTFGSGTRLTVV.

DNA for the CDR3: TGTGCCAGCAGCCCCCAGGCGGGAAATAGCAATCAGCCCCAGCATTTT. This encodes CASSPQAGNSNQPQHF. This chain uses TRBV7-2 with TRBJ1-5; D call uncertain. Between the trimmed V and J ends, which lost 5 bases and 0 bases, there was a span of 14 bases. Germline CDR1 is SGHTA and CDR2 is FQGNSA. The CDR3 has 16 amino acids.

V gene TRBV5-4 combines with J gene TRBJ1-4; the match to TRBD1 covers 8 bases. The CDR3 extends over 14 amino acids. Germline lookup yields CDR1 SGHNT and CDR2 YYREEE (reference sequence). The trim removed 4 bases at V and 5 bases at J, leaving 4 bases unmatched. Written as DNA, the CDR3 is TGTGCCAGCAGCCTGGACAGGGCGAATGAAAAACTGTTTTTT. Its protein product is CASSLDRANEKLFF.

This clone was seen a few times. This sequence joins TRBV4-3 and TRBJ2-7; 8 positions match TRBD1. The CDR3 spans 15 residues. Germline values: CDR1 LGHNA, CDR2 YSLEER. V gave up 1 base and J gave up 5 bases; unmatched junction bases: 7. The CDR3 DNA is TGCGCCAGCAGCCAAGCGGCAGGGGGCTTCGACGAGCAGTACTTC. It codes for CASSQAAGGFDEQYF.

The J gene is TRBJ1-5, the V gene TRBV5-5; 9 nucleotides align to TRBD1. The length of the CDR3 is 16 residues. CDR1 and CDR2 (germline): SGHKS, YYEKEE (reference sequence). V lost 4 bases to trimming and J lost 3 bases; unmatched junction nucleotides: 8. This CDR3 reads CASSTGTGTHNQPQHF. The CDR3 region has the DNA TGTGCCAGCAGCACCGGGACAGGGACTCACAATCAGCCCCAGCATTTT. The full variable domain, with the rest looked up from reference TRBV5-5 and TRBJ1-5, is DAGVTQSPTHLIKTRGQQVTLRCSPISGHKSVSWYQQVLGQGPQFIFQYYEKEERGRGNFPDRFSARQFPNYSSELNVNALLLGDSALYLCASSTGTGTHNQPQHFGDGTRLSIL.

The chain links TRBV7-2 to TRBJ2-2; D remains ambiguous. CDR1 SGHTA and CDR2 FQGNSA come from the germline V gene. V lost 8 bases to trimming and J lost 0 bases, with 16 bases between them. The CDR3 spans 16 residues. The CDR3 region is CASLNSVFSNTGELFF. The CDR3 bases are TGTGCCAGCCTGAATTCGGTATTTTCGAACACCGGGGAGCTGTTTTTT.

In this sample, this clone turned up a few times. The chain joins TRBV27 to TRBJ1-3; tentative D call: TRBD1 (5 bases). V was clipped by 3 bases and J by 4 bases, with 13 bases between them. Per the germline V gene, CDR1 is MNHEY and CDR2 is SMNVEV (reference sequence). CDR3 length equals 15 residues. The CDR3 protein is CASSLVGPSGNTIYF. In DNA form, the CDR3 reads TGTGCCAGCAGTTTGGTGGGGCCTTCCGGAAACACCATATATTTT.

The gene calls are TRBV3-1 (or the pseudogene TRBV3-2) and TRBJ1-2; maybe TRBD1 (5 bases). Trimming removed 0 bases at V and 0 bases at J, with 8 bases between. Germline V gene lookup returns CDR1 LGHDT and CDR2 YNNKEL (reference sequence). The CDR3 length is 15 residues. The CDR3 here is CASSQEGAPNYGYTF. In nucleotides, the CDR3 is TGTGCCAGCAGCCAAGAAGGGGCCCCTAACTATGGCTACACCTTC.

The gene calls are TRBV19 and TRBJ2-1; weak D call: TRBD2 (6 bases). Germline CDR1 and CDR2: LNHDA and SQIVND (reference sequence). The CDR3 loop spans 17 amino acids. V shed 3 bases and J shed 7 bases, with 22 bases lying between them. CDR3 loop: CASSIGGDGLMTNEQFF. In DNA form, the CDR3 reads TGTGCCAGTAGTATCGGAGGGGACGGCCTCATGACGAATGAGCAGTTCTTC.

The chain links TRBV3-1 (or the pseudogene TRBV3-2) to TRBJ1-2; the match to TRBD1 covers 8 bases. J gave up 8 bases and V 3 bases, and 8 bases lay outside the gene matches. Germline-derived CDR1 and CDR2 are LGHDT and YNNKEL (reference sequence). The CDR3 is made up of 14 amino acids. As DNA, the CDR3 is TGTGCCAGCAGCCAGACAGGGGCCCTTGGGGGCTACACCTTC. Translating it yields CASSQTGALGGYTF.

This chain links TRBV25-1 with TRBJ1-6; the match to TRBD1 covers 8 bases. Trimming cost V 7 bases and J 6 bases; bases outside gene matches: 11. The germline gives CDR1 MGHDK, CDR2 SYGVNS. This CDR3 is 16 amino acids long. The CDR3: CASTSAGGALNSPLHF. CDR3 sequence (DNA): TGTGCCAGCACCAGCGCAGGGGGCGCGCTTAATTCACCCCTCCACTTT.

V gene TRBV27 combines with J gene TRBJ1-5, with a weak D call TRBD1 (5 bases). Per germline, CDR1 MNHEY and CDR2 SMNVEV (reference sequence). The CDR3 is 13 amino acids. Trimming took 7 bases from V and 2 from J, leaving 9 bases between them. This CDR3 reads CASNSGGNQPQHF. The CDR3 DNA follows: TGTGCCAGCAATTCGGGGGGCAATCAGCCCCAGCATTTT.

V usage is TRBV5-4 and J usage is TRBJ1-2; TRBD1 agrees at 10 bases. The junction had 10 bases not matched to a gene; V was cut back by 4 bases and J by 7 bases. Germline CDR1 and CDR2: SGHNT and YYREEE (reference sequence). CDR3 length: 15 amino acids. The CDR3 DNA follows: TGTGCCAGCAGCCGTATGACAGGGGGCGTCAGTGGCTACACCTTC. Its protein product is CASSRMTGGVSGYTF.

Only one count was recorded for this clone. This chain connects TRBV29-1 to TRBJ2-5; 15 nucleotides line up with TRBD2. CDR1 and CDR2 (germline): SQVTM, ANQGSEA. With 5 bases clipped from V and 7 bases from J, the junction kept 20 bases outside the gene matches. The CDR3 covers 19 residues. DNA for the CDR3: TGCAGCGTTCCGAATGGCGCAGGACTAGCGGGAGGGGCACCGGCGACCCAGTACTTC. Its protein is CSVPNGAGLAGGAPATQYF.

This clone turned up a few times. The chain combines TRBV24-1 with TRBJ2-6; D may be TRBD2 (6 bases). CDR3 size: 20 residues. Germline CDR1 KGHDR, CDR2 SFDVKD. With 5 bases removed from V and 0 bases from J, the gap between germline ends came to 22 bases. The CDR3 DNA reads TGTGCCACCAGTGGTCCCCCCGGAGGGGTTCTTGGCTCTGGGGCCAACGTCCTGACTTTC. Its protein product is CATSGPPGGVLGSGANVLTF.

A few counts support this clone. The CDR3 DNA reads as TGCGCCAGCAGCCAAGATGGTTCTCGGTTCACTAGCGGCACCGGGGAGCTGTTTTTT. Translation: CASSQDGSRFTSGTGELFF. The chain employs TRBV4-3 and TRBJ2-2; 8 positions match TRBD2. The V and J ends lost 0 bases and 4 bases, in that order; junction bases with no gene match: 13. Germline-derived CDR1 and CDR2 are LGHNA and YSLEER. CDR3 size: 19 residues.

The genes are TRBV18 and TRBJ2-3; TRBD1 is a possible D gene (6 bases). Per the germline V gene, CDR1 is KGHSH and CDR2 is LQKENI. V was clipped by 3 bases and J by 0 bases, with 13 bases between them. The length of the CDR3 is 16 residues. In nucleotides, the CDR3 is TGTGCCAGCTCACCTTTAGGGGGAGCTAGCACAGATACGCAGTATTTT. Translated, it gives CASSPLGGASTDTQYF.

The chain joins TRBV11-1 to TRBJ1-6, with 9 bases lining up with TRBD1. Germline V CDR1 and CDR2: SGHAT, FQDESV (reference sequence). CDR3 length: 16 residues. The ends lost 2 bases at V and 9 bases at J; junction bases unmatched: 8. The CDR3: CASSLTAGTGISPLHF. The CDR3 region has the DNA TGTGCCAGCAGCTTAACGGCCGGGACAGGGATTTCACCCCTCCACTTT. The complete variable domain, with remaining parts taken from reference TRBV11-1 and TRBJ1-6, reads EAEVAQSPRYKITEKSQAVAFWCDPISGHATLYWYRQILGQGPELLVQFQDESVVDDSQLPKDRFSAERLKGVDSTLKIQPAELGDSAMYLCASSLTAGTGISPLHFGNGTRLTVT.

This clone was seen a few times. The gene calls are TRBV7-9 and TRBJ1-2; maybe TRBD1 (5 bases). Trimming removed 5 bases from V and 4 bases from J, with 14 bases in between. The CDR3 sequence is 14 residues long. The germline gives CDR1 SEHNR, CDR2 FQNEAQ (reference sequence). The CDR3 spells CASSPDVQGYGYTF. The CDR3 region has the DNA TGTGCCAGCAGCCCAGATGTTCAGGGCTATGGCTACACCTTC.

Only a few counts were recorded for this clone. The chain's CDR3 is CASSSLQGAGYNEQFF. The CDR3 nucleotides read TGTGCCAGCAGCAGTCTACAGGGGGCGGGTTACAATGAGCAGTTCTTC. The rearrangement joins TRBV7-3 to TRBJ2-1, with 9 bases lining up with TRBD1. In germline, CDR1 is SGHTA, CDR2 FQGTGA. Trimming cost V 5 bases and J 4 bases; bases outside gene matches: 9. This CDR3 has 16 residues.

This chain uses TRBV30 with TRBJ2-2; a possible D gene is TRBD1 (5 bases). CDR1 is GTSNPN and CDR2 is SVGIG in the germline V gene (reference sequence). Trimming shortened V by 3 bases and J by 2 bases, and 13 bases separated the two germline ends. This CDR3 has 15 residues. The DNA of the CDR3 is TGTGCCTGGAGGCGGCAGGGAAAAAACACCGGGGAGCTGTTTTTT. This codes for CAWRRQGKNTGELFF.

The chain employs TRBV2 and TRBJ2-3, with 10 bases matching TRBD1. After removal of 4 bases from V and 3 bases from J, the junction contained 1 base not matched to a gene. The CDR3 totals 14 residues. Per the germline V gene, CDR1 is SNHLY and CDR2 is FYNNEI. CDR3 nucleotide sequence: TGTGCCAGCAGTGGACAGGGGGCAACAGATACGCAGTATTTT. It yields the protein CASSGQGATDTQYF.